The 21 T cell receptor beta chains in this list originate from one sample, sequenced in a study of CD8+CD57+ T cells in acquired aplastic anemia. TCR beta VDJ and CDR3 profiling used genomic DNA as template. MiXCR, run by TCRdb on the reads, gives a single entry per CDR3 protein. The repertoire holds about 20,000 distinct CDR3 sequences, with almost 40% as singletons. Notes on the study in general: CD8+CD57+ cells in patients trailed total CD4+ and CD8+ pools in diversity.

The sequenced patients had an expansion of CD8+CD57+ cells seen by flow cytometry. These receptors' antigens are unknown. Sequenced: CD8+CD57+ T cells sorted from PBMCs. Subset: bead-enriched CD8+CD57+ effector memory T cells from SAA patients. Receptors were obtained from a human donor with aplastic anemia.

The CDR3 DNA sequence: TGTGCCAGCAGCCAAGAATTAGGTTGGGGGGAGACCCAGTACTTC. It translates to CASSQELGWGETQYF. The chain employs TRBV3-1 and TRBJ2-5; either TRBD1 or TRBD2 may supply D (5 bases each). Trimming shortened V by 0 bases and J by 5 bases, and 13 bases separated the two germline ends. This CDR3 is built from 15 residues. Looked up from germline, CDR1 is LGHDT and CDR2 is YNNKEL (reference sequence).

Remarks on this clonotype: A read error may account for a junction end that differs from germline. The chain combines TRBV7-9 with TRBJ1-1; D remains ambiguous. CDR3 length: 13 residues. The V gene's germline CDR1 is SEHNR and CDR2 FQNEAQ (reference sequence). Here the CDR3 reads CARSPPRAVKAFF. The CDR3 nucleotides are TGTGCCCGCAGCCCCCCGCGGGCAGTTAAAGCTTTCTTT. Looking up the rest from reference TRBV7-9 and TRBJ1-1 gives the full variable domain: DTGVSQNPRHKITKRGQNVTFRCDPISEHNRLYWYRQTLGQGPEFLTYFQNEAQLEKSRLLSDRFSAERPKGSFSTLEIQRTEQGDSAMYLCARSPPRAVKAFFGQGTRLTVV.

A note on this clonotype: Possible read error: a much larger clone is one base away. CDR3: CSARGGYTDTQYF. The CDR3 DNA is TGCAGTGCTAGGGGCGGATACACAGATACGCAGTATTTT. The chain couples TRBV20-1 to TRBJ2-3; D is unresolved. Germline CDR1 is DFQATT and CDR2 is SNEGSKA (reference sequence). This CDR3 region has 13 residues. V was pared by 3 bases and J by 2 bases, with 9 bases between.

This clonotype was detected a few times. The chain employs TRBV2 and TRBJ1-1, with a possible D match to TRBD1 (5 bases). Germline loops: CDR1 SNHLY, CDR2 FYNNEI. V was trimmed by 3 bases and J by 4 bases, leaving 12 bases between them. The CDR3 is made up of 14 amino acids. CDR3 nucleotide sequence: TGTGCCAGCAGTGATTCAGGGTGGGGCACTGAAGCTTTCTTT. It encodes CASSDSGWGTEAFF.

This clonotype was seen only a few times. This chain joins TRBV5-8 and TRBJ2-1; D may correspond to TRBD1 or TRBD2 (5 bases each). The V end was cut by 0 bases, the J end by 6 bases, with 13 bases between. The length of the CDR3 is 15 residues. CDR1 and CDR2 from the germline V gene are SGHTS and YDEGEE. CDR3: CASSLVGVRGNEQFF. The CDR3 bases are TGTGCCAGCAGCTTGGTGGGAGTAAGGGGCAATGAGCAGTTCTTC.

J is TRBJ2-7 and V is TRBV5-4; D might be TRBD2 (6 bases). This CDR3 region has 15 residues. The germline V and J ends were trimmed by 1 base and 1 base, with 12 bases remaining between them. Germline values: CDR1 SGHNT, CDR2 YYREEE (reference sequence). The CDR3 region has the DNA TGTGCCAGCAGCTTGCGGAGGGGAGGTTCCTACGAGCAGTACGTC. Its protein is CASSLRRGGSYEQYV.

This clonotype was found a few times. The V and J genes are TRBV5-1 and TRBJ2-7, with a weak D call TRBD1 (6 bases). The CDR3 is 13 amino acids. CDR1 is SGHRS and CDR2 is YFSETQ in the germline V gene. V was trimmed by 7 bases and J by 6 bases, leaving 17 bases between them. The CDR3 bases are TGCGCCAGCCGAAGGGACACGGGCCCCGAGCAGTACGTC. Protein product: CASRRDTGPEQYV.

The sample holds a few counts of this clonotype. The chain links TRBV7-9 to TRBJ2-2; D gene ambiguous. The CDR3 is made up of 11 amino acids. In germline, CDR1 is SEHNR, CDR2 FQNEAQ (reference sequence). Trimming stripped 5 bases from V and 7 bases from J, with 5 bases between. CDR3 in DNA: TGTGCCAGCAGCCCATACGGGGAGCTGTTTTTT. It specifies CASSPYGELFF.

V is TRBV11-2 and J is TRBJ2-1; TRBD2 agrees at 8 bases. V shed 4 bases, J shed 1 base, and the junction held 6 bases outside the gene matches. CDR1 and CDR2 from the germline V gene are SGHAT and FQNNGV. The CDR3 covers 16 residues. CDR3 protein: CASSSRGDRSYNEQFF. CDR3 bases: TGTGCCAGCAGCTCGCGGGGGGATCGATCCTACAATGAGCAGTTCTTC.

This clonotype appeared once. This chain joins TRBV7-2 and TRBJ2-7, with D possibly called TRBD1 or TRBD2 (5 bases each). The V gene lost 5 bases and the J gene lost 5 bases, with 10 bases spanning the gap. The germline V gene has CDR1 SGHTA and CDR2 FQGNSA. The CDR3 runs to 12 residues. CDR3 sequence: CASSPGTHEQYF. As DNA, the CDR3 is TGTGCCAGCAGCCCCGGGACCCACGAGCAGTACTTC.

Only a few counts were recorded for this clonotype. The chain couples TRBV2 to TRBJ2-1, with 7 bases identical to TRBD2. The V and J ends lost 8 bases and 1 base, in that order; junction bases with no gene match: 5. Germline V gene data show CDR1 as SNHLY and CDR2 as FYNNEI. The CDR3 contains 14 residues. This CDR3 reads CASLGLGSYNEQFF. The CDR3 bases are TGTGCCAGCCTCGGACTAGGGTCCTACAATGAGCAGTTCTTC. Combining the CDR3 with reference TRBV2 and TRBJ2-1 gives the whole variable domain EPEVTQTPSHQVTQMGQEVILRCVPISNHLYFYWYRQILGQKVEFLVSFYNNEISEKSEIFDDQFSVERPDGSNFTLKIRSTKLEDSAMYFCASLGLGSYNEQFFGPGTRLTVL.

V and J are TRBV5-4 and TRBJ1-6; D possibly corresponds to TRBD1 (5 bases). Germline CDR1 is SGHNT and CDR2 is YYREEE (reference sequence). V lost 1 base, J lost 9 bases, and 17 bases lay in between. This CDR3 is 16 amino acids long. The CDR3 DNA is TGTGCCAGCAGCTTGTGGGTGAGGCAGGGAAGTTCACCCCTCCACTTT. Residues: CASSLWVRQGSSPLHF.

A word on this clonotype: At one end, the junction sequence differs from germline, possibly due to a read error. V is TRBV30 and J is TRBJ1-2; no clear D gene. Germline CDR1 is GTSNPN and CDR2 is SVGIG (reference sequence). The CDR3 has 12 amino acids. Written as DNA, the CDR3 is TGTGCCTGGAGTGACCCAACACCGGTTTGCGCCTTC. Amino acids: CAWSDPTPVCAF. Combining the CDR3 with reference TRBV30 and TRBJ1-2 gives the whole variable domain SQTIHQWPATLVQPVGSPLSLECTVEGTSNPNLYWYRQAAGRGLQLLFYSVGIGQISSEVPQNLSASRPQDRQFILSSKKLLLSDSGFYLCAWSDPTPVCAFGSGTRLTVV.

The chain has TRBV9 and TRBJ2-4, with 8 bases matching TRBD2. J was trimmed by 6 bases and V by 2 bases; bases with no gene match: 10. The germline V gene encodes CDR1 SGDLS and CDR2 YYNGEE. CDR3 length: 16 residues. CDR3 sequence reads: CASSVLPFGGGNIQYF. CDR3 nucleotides: TGTGCCAGCAGCGTTCTCCCCTTCGGGGGGGGAAACATTCAGTACTTC.

The DNA of the CDR3 is TGTGCCAGCAGCCCCGGGACTAACGAGCAGTTCTTC. Translated: CASSPGTNEQFF. V usage is TRBV6-4 and J usage is TRBJ2-1; TRBD2 matches at 7 bases. This CDR3 comprises 12 residues. The V segment lost 6 bases and the J segment 10 bases; nucleotides outside the gene matches: 6. Germline V lookup: CDR1 MRHNA, CDR2 SNTAGT.

This clonotype was observed at least ten times. The chain links TRBV7-9 to TRBJ2-2; 9 positions match TRBD2. Germline values: CDR1 SEHNR, CDR2 FQNEAQ (reference sequence). The CDR3 loop spans 16 amino acids. Germline trimming cut 5 bases from V and 1 base from J; bases unmatched to any gene: 5. The CDR3 DNA reads TGTGCCAGCAGCCCCAAGACTAGCGGGAACACCGGGGAGCTGTTTTTT. Its protein product is CASSPKTSGNTGELFF.

The genes are TRBV5-8 and TRBJ1-2; 9 nucleotides line up with TRBD1. Trimming cost V 1 base and J 4 bases; bases outside gene matches: 17. This CDR3 has 19 residues. Germline V gives CDR1 SGHTS, CDR2 YDEGEE. This CDR3 is CASSLTTGTGLLSGYGYTF. The CDR3, as DNA: TGTGCCAGCAGCTTGACAACCGGGACAGGGTTATTATCTGGCTATGGCTACACCTTC. The full variable domain, completed using reference TRBV5-8 and TRBJ1-2, is EAGVTQSPTHLIKTRGQQATLRCSPISGHTSVYWYQQALGLGLQFLLWYDEGEERNRGNFPPRFSGRQFPNYSSELNVNALELEDSALYLCASSLTTGTGLLSGYGYTFGSGTRLTVV.

This clonotype is labeled medium-sized. The chain carries TRBV4-2 and TRBJ1-2; no clear D gene. CDR1 and CDR2 from the germline V gene are LGHNA and YNFKEQ. V was cut by 1 base and J by 4 bases, with 16 bases left in between. The CDR3 is made up of 16 amino acids. The CDR3 DNA is TGTGCCAGCAGCCAAGTCCGGGCAGCTTCCTCCTATGGCTACACCTTC. This translates into CASSQVRAASSYGYTF.

The J gene is TRBJ1-3, the V gene TRBV7-2; D gene uncertain. This CDR3 is 16 amino acids long. Per the germline V gene, CDR1 is SGHTA and CDR2 is FQGNSA. Deletions cut 0 bases from V and 1 base from J, with 10 bases between. CDR3 bases: TGTGCCAGCAGCTTAGCGGCACGGTGGTCTGGAAACACCATATATTTT. It specifies CASSLAARWSGNTIYF.

The rearrangement links TRBV19 to TRBJ1-1, with unresolved D. V lost 6 bases, J lost 5 bases, and 13 bases lay in between. The germline V gene has CDR1 LNHDA and CDR2 SQIVND (reference sequence). CDR3 size: 13 residues. CDR3: CASRPRGATEAFF. The CDR3 nucleotides are TGTGCCAGTAGGCCTCGCGGTGCTACTGAAGCTTTCTTT.

The V gene is TRBV9, the J gene TRBJ2-1, with 10 positions matching TRBD2. The CDR3 is 15 residues long. V gave up 6 bases and J gave up 5 bases; unmatched junction bases: 8. CDR1 SGDLS and CDR2 YYNGEE come from the germline V gene. This chain's CDR3 is CASTRSGGEDNEQFF. In DNA form, the CDR3 reads TGTGCCAGCACCCGAAGCGGGGGGGAAGACAATGAGCAGTTCTTC.